This TCR beta chain was retrieved from a study of neurological immune-mediated disorders. General observations from the study: Across subjects, expanded clones had no CDR3 amino acid sequences in common, pointing to private repertoires in all groups. The greatest TCR clonal expansion occurred in HTLV-1-associated myelopathy and the least in multiple sclerosis, which fell below healthy controls.

TCRdb recomputed calls from the 5' RACE reads with MiXCR, one row per CDR3 protein. This sample has some 16,000 distinct CDR3 sequences, with roughly 22% found just once. This clonotype appeared many times. Its antigen is currently unknown. V lost 6 bases, J lost 3 bases, and 15 bases stayed unmatched. The CDR3 contains 17 residues. Germline values: CDR1 SGHVT, CDR2 SQSDAQ. The chain has TRBV7-4 and TRBJ2-7; 9 positions match TRBD1. Sequencing was carried out using PBMCs. This clonotype was obtained from a man in his forties or fifties in good health. In DNA form, the CDR3 reads TGTGCCAGCAGTCCGAGGGGGCCGGGACAGGGTTTCTACGAGCAGTACTTC. Its protein product is CASSPRGPGQGFYEQYF. Variable domain in full (rest from reference TRBV7-4 and TRBJ2-7): GAGVSQSPRYKVAKRGRDVALRCDSISGHVTLYWYRQTLGQGSEVLTYSQSDAQRDKSGRPSGRFSAERPERSVSTLKIQRTEQGDSAVYLCASSPRGPGQGFYEQYFGPGTRLTVT.